This T cell receptor beta chain was sequenced in a study of shared clonotypes between healthy human individuals. As handled by the study authors: ImmunoSEQ sequences covered only the junction and lacked quality scores; filtering therefore differed. The data were produced by immunoSEQ multiplex PCR, yet TCRdb's version contains in-frame clones alone and is incomplete. V and J calls plus clone size are reproduced from that table; the DNA served to infer D and trimming. Of a few million clones listed, more than 85% are singletons. Regarding this clone: Other DNA sequences in the same sample also yield this CDR3.

Germline-derived CDR1 and CDR2 are SGHNT and YENEEA. The CDR3 runs 14 residues. Trimming left V 5 bases short and J 1 base short, with 11 bases between. The J gene is TRBJ2-5, the V gene TRBV11-3, with D unclear. Specimen: naive CD4+ T cells from PBMCs. Subset here: CD45RA+ positively selected. This TCR was sampled from a man between 18 and 29 years old in good health. Some clones in this sample may be carry-over from other donors' samples. CDR3 DNA: TGTGCCAGCAGCCGAGGCGGCAGCCAAGAGACCCAGTACTTC. Its translation is CASSRGGSQETQYF.